This T cell receptor (beta chain) was identified during a study of T cells in Graves' hyperthyroidism and ophthalmopathy. Using RNA transcripts as the source, TCR beta CDR3 regions were amplified. First-round RT-PCR of the TCR CDR3 relied on the HTBI primer set. In TCRdb, the multiplex PCR reads were re-called with MiXCR into one record per CDR3 protein. The sample shows about 530,000 distinct CDR3 sequences, roughly 17% of them seen only once. J was trimmed by 1 base and V by 5 bases; bases with no gene match: 2. The germline gives CDR1 KGHDR, CDR2 SFDVKD. This CDR3 contains 14 residues. There are many counts of this clonotype.

The sample was blood. This rearrangement joins TRBV24-1 to TRBJ1-1; 8 bases line up with TRBD1. The receptor comes from a woman under 30 with Graves' ophthalmopathy. The CDR3 reads CATSGGQENTEAFF. The CDR3 DNA reads as TGTGCCACCAGTGGGGGACAGGAGAACACTGAAGCTTTCTTT.